This paragraph reports one T cell receptor (beta chain). Sequencing was performed with immunoSEQ multiplex PCR; in TCRdb, only in-frame clones are kept and a portion is missing. Here the sample spans about 58,000 clones, 75% to 90% being singletons. The data were obtained in a study of OX40 agonist ivuxolimab in advanced cancers. Germline CDR1 is MGHRA and CDR2 is YSYEKL. V was clipped by 0 bases and J by 6 bases, with 14 bases between them. CDR3 size: 16 residues. The genes are TRBV4-1 and TRBJ2-2; D is unresolved. This TCR was sampled from an adult with an advanced solid tumor such as melanoma, head and neck, liver or kidney cancer. Here the sequenced sample was CD4+ or CD8+ T cells sorted from blood, taken in a trial of the OX40 agonist ivuxolimab. The CDR3 protein is CASSQEVDPHAGELFF. CDR3 sequence (DNA): TGCGCCAGCAGCCAAGAGGTCGACCCACACGCCGGGGAGCTGTTTTTT.